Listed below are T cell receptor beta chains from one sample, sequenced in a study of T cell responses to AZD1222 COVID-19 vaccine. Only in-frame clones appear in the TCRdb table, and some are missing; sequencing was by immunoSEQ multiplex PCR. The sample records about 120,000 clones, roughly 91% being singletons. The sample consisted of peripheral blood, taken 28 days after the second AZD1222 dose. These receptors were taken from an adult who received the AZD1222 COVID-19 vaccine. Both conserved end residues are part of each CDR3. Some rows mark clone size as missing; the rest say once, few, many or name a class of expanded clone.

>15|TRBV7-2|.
CASSLRQGANYGYTF
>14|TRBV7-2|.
CASSLGAHQETQYF
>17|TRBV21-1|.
CASSTLAGCPHGDTQYF
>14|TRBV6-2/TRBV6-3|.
CASSYLRGSDTQYF
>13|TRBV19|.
CASTGRPNTEAFF
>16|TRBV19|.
CASSIRGGILYNEQFF
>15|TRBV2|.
CASSQSGEIGYGYTF
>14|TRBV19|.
CASSPQVQKVIQYF
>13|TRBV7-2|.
CASNKGRQETQYF
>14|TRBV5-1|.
CASSAQGSGNTIYF
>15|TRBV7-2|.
CASSLGRASETEAFF
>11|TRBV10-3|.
CATAVTDTQYF
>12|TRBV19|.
CASSPGSRSYTF
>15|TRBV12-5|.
CASASGPGYHNEQFF
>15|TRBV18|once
CASSSGTGGVYEQYF
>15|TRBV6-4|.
CASSERETNTGELFF
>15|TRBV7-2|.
CASSSQERVGEKLFF
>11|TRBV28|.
CASSFRSPLHF
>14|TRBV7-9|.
CASSLRAGNDGYTF
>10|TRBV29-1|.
CSVDTVRAFF
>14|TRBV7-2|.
CASSFYGQGAEAFF
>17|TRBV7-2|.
CASSLVGRDRRYNEQFF
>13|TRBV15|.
CATSRGGTEALFF
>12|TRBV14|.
CASSIGGYGYTF
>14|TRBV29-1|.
CSVESTALGGSAFF
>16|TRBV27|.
CASSPLKAGQYSGYTF
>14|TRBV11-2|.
CASSPSPEADTQYF
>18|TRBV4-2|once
CASSQEIKTRRTFYGYTF
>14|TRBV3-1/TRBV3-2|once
CASSPRTSNYGYTF
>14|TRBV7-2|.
CASSLGRAQETQYF
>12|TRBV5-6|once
CASSLYDGEAFF
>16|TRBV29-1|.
CSVVGQDRKAANEQFF
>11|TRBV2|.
CASRSGSPLHF